This T cell receptor beta chain was captured in a study of shared clonotypes between healthy human individuals. Several immunoSEQ plates received, in even portions, the genomic DNA of each subset. Authors' data handling: Junction-only sequences without quality scores were provided by ImmunoSEQ, so filtering was different. Produced via immunoSEQ multiplex PCR; TCRdb's table is partial and in-frame only. That table is the source of V, J and clone size, and D and trimming were worked out from the DNA. This table has about 1 million clones, about 70% appearing once. Study results and limitations: On the whole, naive subsets had larger estimated richness than memory subsets had. The study found lower generation probabilities in non-shared clonotypes than in those shared by all four donors.

The CDR3 contains 15 residues. Germline V gene data show CDR1 as SGHRS and CDR2 as YFSETQ. V lost 0 bases to trimming and J lost 3 bases, with 9 bases between them. As for this clone: Its specificity is not known.

Sequences were obtained from memory CD4+ T cells sorted from blood. Documented subset: CD45RA-negative fraction. This clonotype originated in a man aged 18 to 30 in good health. The gene calls are TRBV5-1 and TRBJ1-4; unclear D gene. CDR3: CASSLVPGANEKLFF. CDR3 nucleotide sequence: TGCGCCAGCAGCTTGGTTCCGGGTGCTAATGAAAAACTGTTTTTT.